Following are 22 T cell receptor beta chains from one sample sequenced in a study of cytomegalovirus exposure and HLA in healthy donors. The PCR employed 60 Vbeta primers together with 13 Jbeta primers. The protocol was immunoSEQ multiplex PCR, while the TCRdb copy is restricted to in-frame clones and leaves out a portion. This table holds around 83,000 clones, around four fifths found once. The sample was PBMCs. Receptors originate from a male donor in good health and CMV-seropositive.

This clone was seen once. The chain recombines TRBV2 with TRBJ2-5; TRBD1 aligns across 11 bases. J was trimmed by 5 bases and V by 6 bases; bases with no gene match: 8. Germline V gives CDR1 SNHLY, CDR2 FYNNEI. The CDR3 has 15 amino acids. The CDR3 sequence is CASRAGTGGWETQYF. CDR3 sequence (DNA): TGTGCCAGCAGGGCAGGGACAGGGGGGTGGGAGACCCAGTACTTC. Based on the CDR3 plus reference TRBV2 and TRBJ2-5, the full variable domain is EPEVTQTPSHQVTQMGQEVILRCVPISNHLYFYWYRQILGQKVEFLVSFYNNEISEKSEIFDDQFSVERPDGSNFTLKIRSTKLEDSAMYFCASRAGTGGWETQYFGPGTRLLVL.

CDR3 loop: CASSHFPVLAGGTNTGELFF. Here the CDR3 DNA reads TGTGCCAGCAGCCACTTTCCGGTTCTAGCGGGAGGGACAAACACCGGGGAGCTGTTTTTT. The chain has TRBV4-2 and TRBJ2-2; the match to TRBD2 covers 12 bases. J was trimmed by 2 bases and V by 3 bases; bases with no gene match: 13. The germline CDR1 and CDR2 sequences are LGHNA and YNFKEQ. The CDR3 is made up of 20 amino acids.

The chain has TRBV7-6 and TRBJ2-2, with 8 bases matching TRBD2. Germline CDR1 reads SGHVS; CDR2 reads FNYEAQ. V lost 3 bases to trimming and J lost 2 bases; unmatched junction nucleotides: 5. This CDR3 has 16 residues. This CDR3 reads CASSLSGLGNTGELFF. The CDR3 DNA reads as TGTGCCAGCAGCTTGTCGGGACTAGGTAACACCGGGGAGCTGTTTTTT.

This sequence joins TRBV11-2 and TRBJ2-5, with D possibly matching TRBD1 (8 bases). The CDR3 has 16 residues. Germline CDR1 is SGHAT and CDR2 is FQNNGV. V was shortened by 3 bases and J by 5 bases, with 19 bases between the two germline ends. The CDR3 nucleotides are TGTGCCAGCAGCTTTAGTTCTGGACAGGGAGGGGAGACCCAGTACTTC. Its protein product is CASSFSSGQGGETQYF.

With respect to this clone: Because the CDR3 is missing its conserved closing phenylalanine or tryptophan, this is likely a read error. The V call is TRBV29-1, the J call TRBJ1-1, with no clear D. Germline-derived CDR1 and CDR2 are SQVTM and ANQGSEA. The CDR3 loop spans 11 amino acids. With 4 bases removed from V and 8 bases from J, the gap between germline ends came to 11 bases. The DNA of the CDR3 is TGCAGCGTTGGAGGGTTTATAGAAGCTTTCCTT. This sequence encodes CSVGGFIEAFL.

The V and J genes are TRBV5-4 and TRBJ2-1; 9 bases are shared with TRBD2. The V and J ends lost 0 bases and 5 bases, in that order; junction bases with no gene match: 3. Germline V gives CDR1 SGHNT, CDR2 YYREEE (reference sequence). This CDR3 has 15 residues. CDR3 bases: TGTGCCAGCAGCTTGGGTGCTAGCGGGAACAATGAGCAGTTCTTC. Its protein product is CASSLGASGNNEQFF. The entire variable domain, with the rest obtained from reference TRBV5-4 and TRBJ2-1, is as follows: ETGVTQSPTHLIKTRGQQVTLRCSSQSGHNTVSWYQQALGQGPQFIFQYYREEENGRGNFPPRFSGLQFPNYSSELNVNALELDDSALYLCASSLGASGNNEQFFGPGTRLTVL.

V is TRBV2 and J is TRBJ2-7; 8 nucleotides match TRBD1. J gave up 3 bases and V 6 bases, and 10 bases lay outside the gene matches. Looked up from germline, CDR1 is SNHLY and CDR2 is FYNNEI. This CDR3 spans 15 amino acids. In DNA form, the CDR3 reads TGTGCCAGCAGGGGCGGACAGGGAAGAATCTACGAGCAGTACTTC. It encodes CASRGGQGRIYEQYF.

This clone was counted between two and nine times. The chain joins TRBV7-6 to TRBJ1-1; D gene unclear. Trimming took off 0 bases at V and 1 base at J, with 9 bases between the two ends. The CDR3 runs 15 residues. Germline V gene data show CDR1 as SGHVS and CDR2 as FNYEAQ. CDR3 DNA: TGTGCCAGCAGCTTAGCGGAGCCGGAGAACACTGAAGCTTTCTTT. Translating it yields CASSLAEPENTEAFF.

The J gene is TRBJ2-1, the V gene TRBV12-5; the match to TRBD2 covers 9 bases. Germline CDR1 is LGHNT and CDR2 is FRNRAP. The junction had 10 bases not matched to a gene; V was cut back by 6 bases and J by 4 bases. The CDR3 spans 16 residues. The CDR3 is CASGSLAGKSYNEQFF. CDR3 coding DNA: TGTGCTAGTGGCTCCCTAGCGGGAAAGTCGTACAATGAGCAGTTCTTC.

The rearrangement joins TRBV7-9 to TRBJ1-4, with D hard to call. There are 13 residues in the CDR3. Germline V lookup: CDR1 SEHNR, CDR2 FQNEAQ (reference sequence). Deletions cut 2 bases from V and 6 bases from J, with 7 bases between. Written as DNA, the CDR3 is TGTGCCAGCAGCTTATATCCCCATGAAAAACTGTTTTTT. It is translated as CASSLYPHEKLFF. The complete variable domain, with remaining parts taken from reference TRBV7-9 and TRBJ1-4, reads DTGVSQNPRHKITKRGQNVTFRCDPISEHNRLYWYRQTLGQGPEFLTYFQNEAQLEKSRLLSDRFSAERPKGSFSTLEIQRTEQGDSAMYLCASSLYPHEKLFFGSGTQLSVL.

The chain recombines TRBV5-4 with TRBJ2-3; 9 nucleotides agree with TRBD1. Germline CDR1 SGHNT, CDR2 YYREEE (reference sequence). This CDR3 is 16 amino acids long. The V and J ends lost 3 bases and 0 bases, in that order; junction bases with no gene match: 5. The chain's CDR3 is CASSWGTGRSTDTQYF. The CDR3 DNA reads as TGTGCCAGCAGCTGGGGGACAGGGAGGAGCACAGATACGCAGTATTTT.

This clone was recorded a few times. This chain connects TRBV4-2 to TRBJ2-1, with 11 positions matching TRBD2. V lost 6 bases and J lost 9; bases outside the gene matches: 4. The CDR3 runs 13 residues. Germline CDR1 and CDR2: LGHNA and YNFKEQ. The CDR3: CASRLAGGIEQFF. The CDR3 nucleotides read TGTGCCAGCAGGTTAGCGGGAGGGATTGAGCAGTTCTTC.

This clone was observed a few times. The CDR3 nucleotides are TGTGCCAGCAGCCAACAACTTAACTATGGCTACACCTTC. Its protein product is CASSQQLNYGYTF. V usage is TRBV14 and J usage is TRBJ1-2, with D unclear. The germline V gene encodes CDR1 SGHDN and CDR2 FVKESK. The CDR3 covers 13 residues. Trimming removed 2 bases at V and 1 base at J, with 5 bases between.

V usage is TRBV19 and J usage is TRBJ2-7; TRBD2 might be the D (6 bases). The CDR3 totals 17 residues. V gave up 2 bases and J gave up 0 bases, with 17 bases separating them. In germline, CDR1 is LNHDA, CDR2 SQIVND (reference sequence). CDR3 in amino acids: CASSINPQRVNSYEQYF. CDR3 in DNA: TGTGCCAGTAGTATAAATCCTCAGCGGGTGAACTCCTACGAGCAGTACTTC.

The genes are TRBV13 and TRBJ2-7; no definite D call. The CDR3 totals 15 residues. The ends were cut back, 2 bases at V and 0 bases at J, with 11 bases in the middle. The germline V gene has CDR1 PRHDT and CDR2 FYEKMQ (reference sequence). CDR3 in amino acids: CASSLSPSYSYEQYF. The CDR3 DNA reads as TGTGCCAGCAGCTTAAGCCCATCTTACTCCTACGAGCAGTACTTC.

The chain has TRBV7-2 and TRBJ1-3, with no clear D. The V gene's germline CDR1 is SGHTA and CDR2 FQGNSA. This CDR3 is 16 amino acids long. V was clipped by 5 bases and J by 4 bases, with 18 bases between them. Here the CDR3 DNA reads TGTGCCAGCAGCCCCGGGCCAGCCGCGGGGGGAAACACCATATATTTT. Amino acid sequence: CASSPGPAAGGNTIYF. Supplemented by reference TRBV7-2 and TRBJ1-3, the full variable domain reads GAGVSQSPSNKVTEKGKDVELRCDPISGHTALYWYRQSLGQGLEFLIYFQGNSAPDKSGLPSDRFSAERTGGSVSTLTIQRTQQEDSAVYLCASSPGPAAGGNTIYFGEGSWLTVV.

The gene calls are TRBV4-2 and TRBJ1-6; 8 positions agree with TRBD1. Germline V lookup: CDR1 LGHNA, CDR2 YNFKEQ. Trimming at V came to 4 bases and at J to 6 bases, leaving 5 bases not matched to a gene. CDR3 length equals 15 residues. The CDR3 sequence: CASSPGQGGNSPLHF. CDR3 in DNA: TGTGCCAGCAGCCCAGGACAGGGAGGTAATTCACCCCTCCACTTT.

This chain uses TRBV7-2 with TRBJ2-1, with 9 bases that match TRBD2. With 1 base clipped from V and 12 bases from J, the junction kept 10 bases outside the gene matches. The CDR3 consists of 15 residues. Germline V gives CDR1 SGHTA, CDR2 FQGNSA. The CDR3 here is CASSLGSSGAGGQFF. The CDR3 DNA reads TGTGCCAGCAGCTTAGGTTCTAGCGGGGCCGGGGGGCAGTTCTTC.

The CDR3 bases are TGTGCCAGCAGAGATATACTAGCGGGAGGATTCGAAGGGGCCAACGTCCTGACTTTC. It specifies CASRDILAGGFEGANVLTF. The genes are TRBV5-5 and TRBJ2-6, with 12 bases identical to TRBD2. V was clipped by 5 bases and J by 4 bases; unmatched bases: 13. The CDR3 runs 19 residues. Germline values: CDR1 SGHKS, CDR2 YYEKEE (reference sequence).

The chain couples TRBV30 to TRBJ2-3; TRBD1 is a possible D gene (7 bases). From germline, CDR1 is GTSNPN and CDR2 SVGIG (reference sequence). V was cut by 3 bases and J by 2 bases, with 18 bases left in between. The CDR3 is made up of 16 amino acids. CDR3 in amino acids: CAWRSGGLFFTDTQYF. For the CDR3, the DNA is TGTGCCTGGAGGTCAGGGGGGTTGTTTTTCACAGATACGCAGTATTTT.

V and J are TRBV9 and TRBJ2-1, with 10 bases identical to TRBD2. Trimming took 3 bases from V and 5 from J; bases not matched to a gene: 11. The germline gives CDR1 SGDLS, CDR2 YYNGEE. The CDR3 is 17 amino acids. As DNA, the CDR3 is TGTGCCAGCAGCGACACCGGGACTAGCGTTTACAACAATGAGCAGTTCTTC. Encoded protein: CASSDTGTSVYNNEQFF.

The CDR3 nucleotides are TGTGCCAGCAGCCCGAAACAGGGGATTGAAGCTTTCTTT. Protein sequence: CASSPKQGIEAFF. The gene calls are TRBV7-9 and TRBJ1-1, with 7 bases lining up with TRBD1. V lost 5 bases to trimming and J lost 7 bases; unmatched junction nucleotides: 7. There are 13 residues in the CDR3. Germline loops: CDR1 SEHNR, CDR2 FQNEAQ (reference sequence).